One sample yielded the 29 T cell receptor beta chains listed below, sequenced in a study of early T cells in non-severe SARS-CoV-2 infection. MiXCR was run by TCRdb on the 5' RACE reads, yielding one entry per CDR3 protein. The profile shows about 110,000 distinct CDR3 sequences, about 12% of them singletons. Sequenced: whole blood. The receptors originated from an adult who was a healthcare worker with PCR-confirmed SARS-CoV-2 infection or an uninfected control (not recorded which).

The chain couples TRBV6-1 to TRBJ1-3, with unresolved D. The CDR3 sequence is 16 residues long. The germline gives CDR1 MNHNS, CDR2 SASEGT. V gave up 2 bases and J gave up 0 bases, with 11 bases separating them. The CDR3 loop is CASSEIQAHSGNTIYF. As DNA, the CDR3 is TGTGCCAGCAGTGAAATCCAGGCCCACTCTGGAAACACCATATATTTT.

This clonotype was counted between two and nine times. J is TRBJ2-3 and V is TRBV5-1, with unresolved D. CDR1 is SGHRS, CDR2 YFSETQ, per germline. The length of the CDR3 is 14 residues. Trimming stripped 4 bases from V and 3 bases from J, with 12 bases between. The CDR3 spells CASSGQQLTDTQYF. CDR3 coding DNA: TGCGCCAGCAGCGGGCAGCAACTAACAGATACGCAGTATTTT.

This chain uses TRBV11-1 with TRBJ2-6; D is unclear. CDR1 and CDR2 (germline): SGHAT, FQDESV (reference sequence). Trimming pared 5 bases from V and 0 bases from J, leaving 8 bases between. The CDR3 sequence is 15 residues long. Here the CDR3 reads CASSATYSGANVLTF. The CDR3 DNA reads TGTGCCAGCAGCGCCACTTACTCTGGGGCCAACGTCCTGACTTTC.

This clonotype was counted a few times. CDR3 amino acids: CATSDRQENIQYF. The CDR3, as DNA: TGTGCCACCAGTGACCGGCAAGAAAACATTCAGTACTTC. V and J are TRBV24-1 and TRBJ2-4, with unresolved D. CDR1 is KGHDR and CDR2 is SFDVKD in the germline V gene. Trimming stripped 4 bases from V and 5 bases from J, with 8 bases between. This CDR3 has 13 residues.

The chain employs TRBV14 and TRBJ2-7; D might be TRBD2 (6 bases). The V and J ends lost 1 base and 11 bases respectively, with 15 bases between them. The germline gives CDR1 SGHDN, CDR2 FVKESK. The CDR3 contains 13 residues. In DNA, the CDR3 is TGTGCCAGCAGCCAAGCCGGGGGACGGAGAAAGTACTTC. Amino acid sequence: CASSQAGGRRKYF. Drawing the rest from reference TRBV14 and TRBJ2-7, the complete variable domain is EAGVTQFPSHSVIEKGQTVTLRCDPISGHDNLYWYRRVMGKEIKFLLHFVKESKQDESGMPNNRFLAERTGGTYSTLKVQPAELEDSGVYFCASSQAGGRRKYFGPGTRLTVT.

V and J are TRBV7-9 and TRBJ1-3; TRBD1 is a possible D gene (6 bases). Germline V gives CDR1 SEHNR, CDR2 FQNEAQ (reference sequence). Trimming cost V 2 bases and J 2 bases, with 7 bases left between them. The CDR3 is 14 amino acids. CDR3 sequence (DNA): TGTGCCAGCAGCTTAACAGGGCCTGGAAACACCATATATTTT. Protein: CASSLTGPGNTIYF.

This clonotype has only a few counts. The rearrangement joins TRBV6-5 to TRBJ2-7; the match to TRBD1 covers 7 bases. V shed 5 bases, J shed 0 bases, and the junction held 7 bases outside the gene matches. The CDR3 sequence is 15 residues long. Germline lookup yields CDR1 MNHEY and CDR2 SVGAGI. The CDR3 here is CASSRQGANSYEQYF. The CDR3 coding sequence is TGTGCCAGCAGTAGACAGGGAGCGAACTCCTACGAGCAGTACTTC.

This chain uses TRBV5-1 with TRBJ2-5; TRBD2 matches 12 bases. The CDR3 is made up of 16 amino acids. CDR1 and CDR2 from the germline V gene are SGHRS and YFSETQ. V was clipped by 5 bases and J by 6 bases; unmatched bases: 11. The CDR3 loop reads CASSPSLAGGEKTQYF. The CDR3 DNA reads as TGCGCCAGCAGTCCGTCACTAGCGGGAGGCGAGAAGACCCAGTACTTC. Full variable domain (rest looked up from reference TRBV5-1 and TRBJ2-5): KAGVTQTPRYLIKTRGQQVTLSCSPISGHRSVSWYQQTPGQGLQFLFEYFSETQRNKGNFPGRFSGRQFSNSRSEMNVSTLELGDSALYLCASSPSLAGGEKTQYFGPGTRLLVL.

The chain has TRBV29-1 and TRBJ1-3; tentatively, D is TRBD1 (6 bases). With 7 bases removed from V and 2 bases from J, the gap between germline ends came to 18 bases. Per the germline V gene, CDR1 is SQVTM and CDR2 is ANQGSEA. This CDR3 has 15 amino acids. The CDR3 sequence: CSAASAGVTGNTIYF. CDR3 in DNA: TGCAGCGCTGCAAGTGCAGGGGTAACTGGAAACACCATATATTTT.

This clonotype has just a few counts. The chain links TRBV30 to TRBJ1-1, with TRBD1 matching over 7 bases. After removal of 2 bases from V and 4 bases from J, the junction contained 7 bases not matched to a gene. The germline V gene has CDR1 GTSNPN and CDR2 SVGIG (reference sequence). The CDR3 length is 14 residues. The CDR3 region is CAWSIQGSSTEAFF. The CDR3, as DNA: TGTGCCTGGAGTATACAGGGGTCTTCCACTGAAGCTTTCTTT.

This clonotype was counted ten times or more. The chain recombines TRBV6-1 with TRBJ2-1, with D perhaps matching TRBD2 (6 bases). The V end lost 2 bases, the J end lost 8 bases, and 19 bases lay between the germline ends. CDR1 MNHNS and CDR2 SASEGT come from the germline V gene. CDR3 length: 16 residues. CDR3 in DNA: TGTGCCAGCAGTGAAAGAATGGCGGGGTTAAGCTATGAGCAGTTCTTC. Translation: CASSERMAGLSYEQFF.

The rearrangement joins TRBV18 to TRBJ1-2, with D possibly matching TRBD1 (6 bases). With 1 base removed from V and 0 bases from J, the gap between germline ends came to 15 bases. The germline gives CDR1 KGHSH, CDR2 LQKENI. The CDR3 length is 17 residues. The chain's CDR3 is CASSPQAGELANYGYTF. The CDR3 DNA follows: TGTGCCAGCTCACCACAAGCAGGGGAGTTAGCTAACTATGGCTACACCTTC.

In its sample, this clonotype ranks as medium-sized. CDR3 in amino acids: CSVKNRDTYNEQFF. CDR3 nucleotide sequence: TGCAGCGTAAAAAACCGGGACACCTACAATGAGCAGTTCTTC. The chain carries TRBV29-1 and TRBJ2-1; D might be TRBD1 (6 bases). The V end lost 6 bases, the J end lost 2 bases, and 14 bases lay between the germline ends. Germline V lookup: CDR1 SQVTM, CDR2 ANQGSEA. The CDR3 is 14 amino acids.

V usage is TRBV7-2 and J usage is TRBJ2-2; tentatively, D is TRBD1 (6 bases). CDR1 is SGHTA, CDR2 FQGNSA, per germline. The CDR3 consists of 15 residues. V was shortened by 5 bases and J by 2 bases, with 12 bases between the two germline ends. CDR3 protein: CASSADRRNTGELFF. The CDR3 DNA follows: TGTGCCAGCAGCGCGGACAGAAGAAACACCGGGGAGCTGTTTTTT.

This rearrangement joins TRBV5-5 to TRBJ2-3; 11 positions match TRBD2. The CDR3 runs to 16 residues. V lost 5 bases, J lost 4 bases, and 9 bases stayed unmatched. CDR1 is SGHKS, CDR2 YYEKEE, per germline (reference sequence). The DNA for the CDR3 is TGTGCCAGCAGGACGCTAGCGGGAGGTAGCGCAGATACGCAGTATTTT. Translated: CASRTLAGGSADTQYF.

CDR3 region: CATQGNSNQPQHF. The CDR3 DNA sequence: TGTGCCACCCAGGGAAATAGCAATCAGCCCCAGCATTTT. The gene calls are TRBV24-1 and TRBJ1-5, with a weak D call TRBD1 (5 bases). The germline CDR1 and CDR2 sequences are KGHDR and SFDVKD. There are 13 residues in the CDR3. Trimming pared 9 bases from V and 0 bases from J, leaving 8 bases between.

The rearrangement uses TRBV12-5 and TRBJ2-1, with D possibly being TRBD2 (6 bases). In germline, CDR1 is LGHNT, CDR2 FRNRAP. The V gene lost 0 bases and the J gene lost 2 bases, with 11 bases spanning the gap. The length of the CDR3 is 16 residues. CDR3 in DNA: TGTGCTAGTGGTTTGGTAACCAGGGAGGCCTACAATGAGCAGTTCTTC. Translated, it gives CASGLVTREAYNEQFF.

In this sample, this clonotype turned up a few times. The rearrangement links TRBV5-1 to TRBJ2-3; 8 bases map to TRBD2. The CDR3 runs to 17 residues. Trimming took 3 bases from V and 3 from J; bases not matched to a gene: 12. Germline CDR1 reads SGHRS; CDR2 reads YFSETQ. CDR3 sequence reads: CASSSGPSGSWTDTQYF. The DNA of the CDR3 is TGCGCCAGCAGCTCCGGCCCGAGCGGGAGTTGGACAGATACGCAGTATTTT.

This clonotype was found a few times. V is TRBV5-6 and J is TRBJ2-7; 7 positions agree with TRBD2. V shed 4 bases, J shed 9 bases, and the junction held 4 bases outside the gene matches. Germline V CDR1 and CDR2: SGHDT, YYEEEE. The CDR3 spans 11 residues. DNA for the CDR3: TGTGCCAGCAGCCGTGGCGGGGGGCAGTACTTC. This gives the protein CASSRGGGQYF.

A few counts support this clonotype. In DNA form, the CDR3 reads TGTGCCAGCAGCTTAGCGGGATCCTACAATGAGCAGTTCTTC. Residues: CASSLAGSYNEQFF. The V gene is TRBV7-3, the J gene TRBJ2-1, with D tentatively TRBD2 (6 bases). The V gene's germline CDR1 is SGHTA and CDR2 FQGTGA. V was clipped by 2 bases and J by 1 base, with 6 bases between them. The CDR3 has 14 residues.

The chain couples TRBV27 to TRBJ2-7, with 10 positions matching TRBD2. CDR3 length equals 15 residues. Germline CDR1 and CDR2: MNHEY and SMNVEV (reference sequence). The trim removed 6 bases at V and 2 bases at J, leaving 7 bases unmatched. The CDR3 sequence is CASRPIGLAAYEQYF. The DNA of the CDR3 is TGTGCCAGCAGACCTATTGGACTAGCGGCCTACGAGCAGTACTTC.

The chain couples TRBV5-4 to TRBJ1-5; 7 bases agree with TRBD1. V dropped 0 bases and J dropped 7; count of bases not matched to a gene: 4. The CDR3 length is 14 residues. Per germline, CDR1 SGHNT and CDR2 YYREEE (reference sequence). This chain's CDR3 is CASSLDRGRQPQHF. The CDR3 DNA follows: TGTGCCAGCAGCTTGGACAGGGGTAGGCAGCCCCAGCATTTT.

The chain combines TRBV20-1 with TRBJ2-1; 7 bases match TRBD2. Germline assignment: CDR1 DFQATT and CDR2 SNEGSKA (reference sequence). The CDR3 covers 13 residues. After removal of 1 base from V and 3 bases from J, the junction contained 0 bases not matched to a gene. The chain's CDR3 is CSARGGGYNEQFF. DNA of the CDR3: TGCAGTGCTAGAGGCGGGGGCTACAATGAGCAGTTCTTC.

This sequence joins TRBV7-2 and TRBJ2-1; 11 nucleotides line up with TRBD2. This CDR3 region has 16 residues. The germline V gene has CDR1 SGHTA and CDR2 FQGNSA. Losses at the gene ends were 4 bases for V and 9 bases for J; bases not matched to a gene: 11. CDR3 protein: CASSSRTSGRGTEQFF. For the CDR3, the DNA is TGTGCCAGCAGCTCCCGGACTAGCGGGCGGGGCACTGAGCAGTTCTTC.

This clonotype was observed many times. The chain uses TRBV27 and TRBJ1-6, with 8 positions matching TRBD1. Germline lookup yields CDR1 MNHEY and CDR2 SMNVEV (reference sequence). V lost 3 bases, J lost 13 bases, and 14 bases stayed unmatched. CDR3 length equals 16 residues. CDR3 sequence reads: CASSLLRDRPIIPLHF. The CDR3 DNA reads as TGTGCCAGCAGTTTGCTCCGGGACAGGCCAATAATTCCCCTCCACTTT.

Written as DNA, the CDR3 is TGTGCCAGCAGCTTGGAAGTCGGTTTCCAAGAGACCCAGTACTTC. Translated, it gives CASSLEVGFQETQYF. This chain connects TRBV5-4 to TRBJ2-5; D gene unclear. The CDR3 extends over 15 amino acids. Between the trimmed V and J ends, which lost 0 bases and 1 base, there was a span of 10 bases. CDR1 is SGHNT, CDR2 YYREEE, per germline (reference sequence).

Only a few counts were recorded for this clonotype. V and J are TRBV2 and TRBJ1-2; D is ambiguous. CDR1 is SNHLY and CDR2 is FYNNEI in the germline V gene. V was cut by 5 bases and J by 7 bases, with 14 bases left in between. This CDR3 contains 13 residues. CDR3 sequence reads: CASSQVRQGGYTF. As DNA, the CDR3 is TGTGCCAGCAGTCAGGTCAGGCAAGGTGGCTACACCTTC.

The chain couples TRBV12-3 or TRBV12-4 to TRBJ1-1, with D hard to call. V was clipped by 6 bases and J by 5 bases, with 16 bases between them. The CDR3 runs 14 residues. CDR3 DNA: TGTGCCAGCAGCCAACGATCGGGGAATACTGAAGCTTTCTTT. This translates into CASSQRSGNTEAFF.

The genes are TRBV14 and TRBJ1-5; a possible D gene is TRBD1 (5 bases). Germline V lookup: CDR1 SGHDN, CDR2 FVKESK. CDR3 length: 12 residues. V was clipped by 3 bases and J by 7 bases, with 7 bases between them. DNA of the CDR3: TGTGCCAGCAGCCAGGGACTCCAGCCCCAGCATTTT. It codes for CASSQGLQPQHF.